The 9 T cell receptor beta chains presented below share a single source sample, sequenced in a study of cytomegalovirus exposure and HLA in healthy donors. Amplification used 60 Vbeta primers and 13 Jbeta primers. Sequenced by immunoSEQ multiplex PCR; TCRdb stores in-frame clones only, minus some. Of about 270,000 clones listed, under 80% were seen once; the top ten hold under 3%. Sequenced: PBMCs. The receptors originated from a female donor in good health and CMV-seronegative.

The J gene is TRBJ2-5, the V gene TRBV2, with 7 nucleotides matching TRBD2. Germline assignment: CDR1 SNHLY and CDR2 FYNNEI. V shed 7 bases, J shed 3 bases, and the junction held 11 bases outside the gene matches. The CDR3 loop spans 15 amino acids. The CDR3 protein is CASNLLGGSEETQYF. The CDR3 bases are TGTGCCAGCAACCTACTGGGCGGGAGTGAAGAGACCCAGTACTTC.

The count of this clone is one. CDR3 amino acids: CAISSTGTKENEQFF. The CDR3 nucleotides are TGTGCCATCAGCTCGACAGGCACGAAGGAGAATGAGCAGTTCTTC. The rearrangement links TRBV10-3 to TRBJ2-1; the D gene is possibly TRBD1 (6 bases). The CDR3 contains 15 residues. V lost 6 bases and J 7 bases, leaving 19 bases between the germline ends. CDR1 and CDR2 from the germline V gene are ENHRY and SYGVKD.

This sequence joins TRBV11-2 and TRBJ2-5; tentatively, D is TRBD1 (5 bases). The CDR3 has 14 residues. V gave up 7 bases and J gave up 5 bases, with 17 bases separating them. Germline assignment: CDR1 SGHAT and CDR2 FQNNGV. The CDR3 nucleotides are TGTGCCAGCACTTCCCTCGACAGACCCGAGACCCAGTACTTC. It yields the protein CASTSLDRPETQYF.

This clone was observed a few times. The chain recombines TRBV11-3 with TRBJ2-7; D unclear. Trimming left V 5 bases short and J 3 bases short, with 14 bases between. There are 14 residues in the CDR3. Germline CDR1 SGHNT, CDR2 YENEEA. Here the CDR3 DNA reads TGTGCCAGCAGCCCAACCTGGCCCATCTACGAGCAGTACTTC. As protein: CASSPTWPIYEQYF. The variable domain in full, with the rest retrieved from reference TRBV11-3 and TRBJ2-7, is EAGVVQSPRYKIIEKKQPVAFWCNPISGHNTLYWYLQNLGQGPELLIRYENEEAVDDSQLPKDRFSAERLKGVDSTLKIQPAELGDSAVYLCASSPTWPIYEQYFGPGTRLTVT.

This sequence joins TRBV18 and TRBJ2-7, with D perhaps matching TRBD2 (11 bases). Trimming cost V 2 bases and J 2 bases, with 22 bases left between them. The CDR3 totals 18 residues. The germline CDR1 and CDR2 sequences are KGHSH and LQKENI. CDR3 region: CASSPAATSGTGAYEQYF. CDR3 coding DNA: TGTGCCAGCTCACCAGCTGCGACTAGCGGGACAGGGGCCTACGAGCAGTACTTC.

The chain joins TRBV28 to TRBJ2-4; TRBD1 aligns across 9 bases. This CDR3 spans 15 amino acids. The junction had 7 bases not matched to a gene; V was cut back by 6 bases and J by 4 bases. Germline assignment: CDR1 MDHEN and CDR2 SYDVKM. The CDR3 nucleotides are TGTGCCAGCAGACCAACAGGGGGCATAAAAAACATTCAGTACTTC. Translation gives CASRPTGGIKNIQYF.

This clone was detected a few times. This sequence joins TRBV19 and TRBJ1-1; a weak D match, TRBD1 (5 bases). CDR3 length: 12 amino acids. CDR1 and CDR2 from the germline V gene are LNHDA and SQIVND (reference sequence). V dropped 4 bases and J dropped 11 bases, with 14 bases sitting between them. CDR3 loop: CASSTGMGMAFF. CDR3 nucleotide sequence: TGTGCCAGTAGTACAGGGATGGGGATGGCTTTCTTT.

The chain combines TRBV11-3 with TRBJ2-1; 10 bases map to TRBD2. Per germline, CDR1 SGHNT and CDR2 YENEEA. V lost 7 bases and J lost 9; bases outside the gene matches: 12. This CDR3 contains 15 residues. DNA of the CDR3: TGTGCCAGCACCCGGACTAGCGGCGAAGGAGGTGAGCAGTTCTTC. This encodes CASTRTSGEGGEQFF.

CDR3 in DNA: TGTGCCAGAAGCCCCGAGACTAGCGGGGGTTACTACGAGCAGTACTTC. This sequence encodes CARSPETSGGYYEQYF. The genes are TRBV5-3 and TRBJ2-7; 12 positions match TRBD2. TRBV5-3 is recorded as an ORF, its role being uncertain. The CDR3 is made up of 16 amino acids. Unmatched junction bases numbered 8, after V lost 4 bases and J lost 3 bases.